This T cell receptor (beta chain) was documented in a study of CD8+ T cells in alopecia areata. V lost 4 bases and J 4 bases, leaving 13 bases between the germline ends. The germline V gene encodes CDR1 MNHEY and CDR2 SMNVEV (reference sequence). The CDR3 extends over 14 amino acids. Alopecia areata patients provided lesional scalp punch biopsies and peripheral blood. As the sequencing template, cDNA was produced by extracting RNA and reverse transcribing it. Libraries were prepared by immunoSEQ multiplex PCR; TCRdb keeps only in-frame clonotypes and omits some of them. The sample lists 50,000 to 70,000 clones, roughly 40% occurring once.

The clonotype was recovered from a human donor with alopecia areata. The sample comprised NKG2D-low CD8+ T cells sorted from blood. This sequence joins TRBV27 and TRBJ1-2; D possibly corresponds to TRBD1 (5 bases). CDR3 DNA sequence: TGTGCCAGCAGTTATCAGGGAGGAGGCTATGGCTACACCTTC. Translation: CASSYQGGGYGYTF.